These 4 T cell receptor beta chains were all obtained from the same sample, sequenced in a study of cytomegalovirus exposure and HLA in healthy donors. The PCR used 60 Vbeta and 13 Jbeta primers. The protocol was immunoSEQ multiplex PCR, while the TCRdb copy is restricted to in-frame clones and leaves out a portion. This table holds over 60,000 clones, 60% to 75% found once. The sequenced material came from PBMCs. These TCRs come from a man between 70 and 80 years old in good health and CMV-seronegative.

This clone has a handful of counts. V and J are TRBV7-5 and TRBJ2-7; TRBD2 is the table's D call and was not checked against the DNA. TRBV7-5 is reported as a pseudogene. The length of the CDR3 is 16 residues. The CDR3 region has the DNA TGTGCCAGAAGCTTAGTGATGCCCCCGAGGGACTACGAGCAGTACTTC. It specifies CARSLVMPPRDYEQYF.

Here the CDR3 DNA reads TGTGCCAGCAGCACCCTCGGGACTAGCGGGGGGCCGGCGGAGACCCAGTACTTC. Its protein is CASSTLGTSGGPAETQYF. The chain recombines TRBV28 with TRBJ2-5; 15 bases align to TRBD2. The trim removed 6 bases at V and 5 bases at J, leaving 13 bases unmatched. The CDR3 has 18 amino acids. CDR1 and CDR2 (germline): MDHEN, SYDVKM. The complete variable domain, with remaining parts taken from reference TRBV28 and TRBJ2-5, reads DVKVTQSSRYLVKRTGEKVFLECVQDMDHENMFWYRQDPGLGLRLIYFSYDVKMKEKGDIPEGYSVSREKKERFSLILESASTNQTSMYLCASSTLGTSGGPAETQYFGPGTRLLVL.

This rearrangement joins TRBV28 to TRBJ2-1; D is perhaps TRBD2 (6 bases). Looked up from germline, CDR1 is MDHEN and CDR2 is SYDVKM. V was shortened by 5 bases and J by 4 bases, with 27 bases between the two germline ends. This CDR3 is built from 19 residues. This chain's CDR3 is CASSITTGGGTGGYNEQFF. In DNA, the CDR3 is TGTGCCAGCAGTATCACCACCGGTGGGGGGACGGGTGGGTACAATGAGCAGTTCTTC. Complete variable domain (other parts from reference TRBV28 and TRBJ2-1): DVKVTQSSRYLVKRTGEKVFLECVQDMDHENMFWYRQDPGLGLRLIYFSYDVKMKEKGDIPEGYSVSREKKERFSLILESASTNQTSMYLCASSITTGGGTGGYNEQFFGPGTRLTVL.

The chain employs TRBV6-5 and TRBJ2-2, with 8 bases identical to TRBD2. CDR3 size: 15 residues. Trimming removed 6 bases from V and 2 bases from J; junction bases left unmatched: 5. CDR1 and CDR2 (germline): MNHEY, SVGAGI. Here the CDR3 reads CASRRLAPNTGELFF. CDR3 sequence (DNA): TGTGCCAGCAGGAGACTAGCGCCTAACACCGGGGAGCTGTTTTTT.